This T cell receptor (beta chain) was found in a study of cytotoxic CD8 clonotypes in ibrutinib-treated CLL. At the level of the study: Enrolment comprised about 10 relapsed/refractory and roughly 15 treatment-naive patients; some 18 were IGHV unmutated. Response samples were obtained once patients had received a median around 12 months of treatment, range 6 to 36. Study-wide results and limits: Ibrutinib response saw clonality rise, and progression saw it return toward baseline.

This table comes from immunoSEQ multiplex PCR, and its TCRdb copy is limited to in-frame clones, with some not included. The sample records approximately 84,000 clones, 79% being singletons. Germline V gives CDR1 SGHVS, CDR2 FQNEAQ. Trimming cost V 5 bases and J 6 bases; bases outside gene matches: 11. CDR3 length equals 16 residues. About this clone: Its antigen is currently unknown.

From cryopreserved PBMCs came about 2 micrograms of genomic DNA used for TCR beta libraries. The sequencing used PBMCs, collected after 12 months of ibrutinib treatment. The chain has TRBV7-8 and TRBJ2-1; 9 nucleotides line up with TRBD2. This sequence was found in a human donor with chronic lymphocytic leukemia. The CDR3 DNA follows: TGTGCCAGCAGCCCCACCGGGGTAGCGGGGGTCAATGAGCAGTTCTTC. Its protein is CASSPTGVAGVNEQFF.